This T cell receptor beta chain was identified during a study of T cells in localized non-small cell lung cancer. Sequencing used immunoSEQ multiplex PCR; TCRdb keeps in-frame clones, though not all of them. The sample has 26,000 or so clones, over 85% seen once. This clone appeared once. V lost 2 bases and J lost 4; bases outside the gene matches: 5. Germline CDR1 reads LNHDA; CDR2 reads SQIVND (reference sequence). The CDR3 runs to 16 residues. The TCR originated in a woman aged 18-55 years with stage I lung adenocarcinoma. Sequences were derived from peripheral blood, sampled before any cancer treatment. The rearrangement joins TRBV19 to TRBJ2-3; TRBD2 agrees at 11 bases. CDR3 in amino acids: CASSILLAGGPDTQYF. In DNA form, the CDR3 reads TGTGCCAGTAGTATACTCCTAGCGGGAGGACCAGATACGCAGTATTTT.